Each of the 10 T cell receptor beta chains below was sequenced from the same sample in a study of OX40 agonist ivuxolimab in advanced cancers. Clones were sequenced by immunoSEQ multiplex PCR, and TCRdb holds only the in-frame ones, with some missing. The sample carries around 80,000 clones, about 88% recorded once. The material sequenced was CD4+ or CD8+ T cells sorted from blood, taken in a trial of the OX40 agonist ivuxolimab. These receptors were collected from an adult with an advanced solid tumor such as melanoma, head and neck, liver or kidney cancer.

This clone showed up just a few times. The V and J genes are TRBV5-5 and TRBJ2-3; maybe TRBD1 (5 bases). V was clipped by 0 bases and J by 6 bases, with 14 bases between them. The germline CDR1 and CDR2 sequences are SGHKS and YYEKEE (reference sequence). There are 15 residues in the CDR3. CDR3 loop: CASSLVGGPGDTQYF. As DNA, the CDR3 is TGTGCCAGCAGCTTGGTGGGCGGTCCAGGGGATACGCAGTATTTT.

The DNA of the CDR3 is TGTGCCAGCAGCAAAGGAAGTGGCGGAAGCTCTGGGGCCAACGTCCTGACTTTC. Translation gives CASSKGSGGSSGANVLTF. The chain recombines TRBV21-1 with TRBJ2-6; the table's D call, TRBD2, has no DNA check behind it. TRBV21-1 is a documented pseudogene. The CDR3 covers 18 residues.

The chain employs TRBV9 and TRBJ1-1; unclear D gene. V gave up 0 bases and J gave up 2 bases, with 8 bases separating them. Germline V lookup: CDR1 SGDLS, CDR2 YYNGEE. This CDR3 has 14 residues. DNA of the CDR3: TGTGCCAGCAGCGTAGATAGCGGTAACACTGAAGCTTTCTTT. The encoded protein is CASSVDSGNTEAFF.

This sequence joins TRBV11-2 and TRBJ1-3, with 10 bases that match TRBD1. Germline-derived CDR1 and CDR2 are SGHAT and FQNNGV. The CDR3 runs 16 residues. J was trimmed by 11 bases and V by 5 bases; bases with no gene match: 15. Here the CDR3 reads CASSPGTGVPGRSIYF. The CDR3 nucleotides are TGTGCCAGCAGCCCCGGGACAGGGGTCCCTGGAAGGTCCATATATTTT. Full variable domain (outside the CDR3, taken from reference TRBV11-2 and TRBJ1-3): EAGVAQSPRYKIIEKRQSVAFWCNPISGHATLYWYQQILGQGPKLLIQFQNNGVVDDSQLPKDRFSAERLKGVDSTLKIQPAKLEDSAVYLCASSPGTGVPGRSIYFGEGSWLTVV.

The V call is TRBV19, the J call TRBJ2-5; D is possibly TRBD1 or TRBD2 (5 bases each). CDR1 is LNHDA and CDR2 is SQIVND in the germline V gene (reference sequence). The V end was cut by 4 bases, the J end by 7 bases, with 7 bases between. The CDR3 has 11 residues. This CDR3 reads CASSTRGTQYF. In DNA form, the CDR3 reads TGTGCCAGTAGTACGAGGGGGACCCAGTACTTC.

V and J are TRBV7-2 and TRBJ1-5; the match to TRBD1 covers 7 bases. V lost 1 base, J lost 0 bases, and 9 bases stayed unmatched. The CDR3 contains 18 residues. Looked up from germline, CDR1 is SGHTA and CDR2 is FQGNSA. The CDR3 coding sequence is TGTGCCAGCAGCTTAGGCGGGACAGAACCCTATAGCAATCAGCCCCAGCATTTT. This encodes CASSLGGTEPYSNQPQHF.

The chain couples TRBV2 to TRBJ2-7; TRBD2 matches at 14 bases. Germline lookup yields CDR1 SNHLY and CDR2 FYNNEI. The length of the CDR3 is 15 residues. With 4 bases clipped from V and 3 bases from J, the junction kept 2 bases outside the gene matches. Here the CDR3 DNA reads TGTGCCAGCAGTGTGGGGACTAGCGGGAGCTACGAGCAGTACTTC. Its translation is CASSVGTSGSYEQYF.

This clone was picked up a small number of times. The rearrangement uses TRBV11-2 and TRBJ1-2; D gene uncertain. The CDR3 is 14 amino acids. Trimming pared 1 base from V and 2 bases from J, leaving 8 bases between. Germline V gene sequence: CDR1 SGHAT, CDR2 FQNNGV. Here the CDR3 DNA reads TGTGCCAGCAGCTTAGGGACGGTGAACTATGGCTACACCTTC. It yields the protein CASSLGTVNYGYTF.

The chain recombines TRBV7-6 with TRBJ2-5; D is unresolved. The germline V gene has CDR1 SGHVS and CDR2 FNYEAQ. This CDR3 contains 12 residues. Trimming pared 0 bases from V and 5 bases from J, leaving 4 bases between. CDR3 in DNA: TGTGCCAGCAGCTTAGCGCGGGAGACCCAGTACTTC. Translating it yields CASSLARETQYF.

This clone was found once. The chain recombines TRBV7-2 with TRBJ1-2; D might be TRBD1 (6 bases). Trimming removed 6 bases at V and 1 base at J, with 15 bases between. The CDR3 is 15 residues long. Germline CDR1 and CDR2: SGHTA and FQGNSA. The chain's CDR3 is CASSFGQIDNYGYTF. DNA for the CDR3: TGTGCCAGCAGTTTCGGACAGATAGATAACTATGGCTACACCTTC.